This TCR beta chain was identified in a study of blood T cell repertoires in COVID-19. About the research overall: Sites across the United States, Italy and Spain contributed samples from acute and convalescent COVID-19. The cDNA or gDNA used as material had been derived from T cells, B-cell-depleted T cells, or PBMCs.

This clone was seen only once. Generated by immunoSEQ multiplex PCR, the TCRdb table keeps only in-frame clones and is missing some. Of 150,000 to 250,000 clones in the sample, approximately 84% were seen once. This TCR was recovered from a man aged 35-49 years who had recovered from COVID-19. Sequenced input: PBMCs or T cells enriched from blood (not recorded which).

CDR3 region: CSVALGTGGLNEQFF. The CDR3 DNA sequence: TGCAGCGTTGCCCTAGGGACAGGGGGATTAAATGAGCAGTTCTTC. The chain is built from TRBV29-1 and TRBJ2-1; 11 bases agree with TRBD1. There are 15 residues in the CDR3. Germline V gene lookup returns CDR1 SQVTM and CDR2 ANQGSEA. Trimming removed 4 bases from V and 7 bases from J; junction bases left unmatched: 9.